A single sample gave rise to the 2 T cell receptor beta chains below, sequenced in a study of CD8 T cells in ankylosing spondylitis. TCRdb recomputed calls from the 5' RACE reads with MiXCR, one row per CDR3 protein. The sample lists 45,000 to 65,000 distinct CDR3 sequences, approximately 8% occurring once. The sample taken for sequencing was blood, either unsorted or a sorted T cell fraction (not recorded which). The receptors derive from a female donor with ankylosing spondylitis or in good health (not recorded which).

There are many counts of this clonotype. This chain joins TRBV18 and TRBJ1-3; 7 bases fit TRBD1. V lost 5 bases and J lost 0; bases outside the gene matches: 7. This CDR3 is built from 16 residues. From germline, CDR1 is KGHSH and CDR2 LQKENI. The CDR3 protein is CASSGGQLGSGNTIYF. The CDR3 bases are TGTGCCAGCTCAGGGGGACAGCTGGGCTCTGGAAACACCATATATTTT.

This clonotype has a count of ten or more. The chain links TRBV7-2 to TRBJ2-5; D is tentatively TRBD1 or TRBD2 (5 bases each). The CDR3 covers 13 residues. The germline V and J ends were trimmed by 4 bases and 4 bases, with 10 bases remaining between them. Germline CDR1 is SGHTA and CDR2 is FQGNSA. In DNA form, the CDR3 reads TGTGCCAGCAGCTCTAGTGGGGGAGAGACCCAGTACTTC. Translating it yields CASSSSGGETQYF.